Included here is one T cell receptor beta chain sequence, with context. Other DNA sequences of this sample code for an identical CDR3. The V end was cut by 6 bases, the J end by 6 bases, with 18 bases between. The germline V gene encodes CDR1 GTSNPN and CDR2 SVGIG (reference sequence). This CDR3 has 15 amino acids. The data were obtained in a study of OX40 agonist ivuxolimab in advanced cancers. TCRdb keeps only in-frame clones here, not all; method: immunoSEQ multiplex PCR. There are tens of thousands of clones in the sample; more than 85% occur only once, and over 7.5% lies in the top ten. The chain couples TRBV30 to TRBJ1-6; D is unresolved. The TCR sequence derives from an adult with an advanced solid tumor such as melanoma, head and neck, liver or kidney cancer. Material: CD4+ or CD8+ T cells sorted from blood, obtained in a trial of the OX40 agonist ivuxolimab. For the CDR3, the DNA is TGTGCCTGTGATCATCACGGATCCGTTAATTCACCCCTCCACTTT. Translated: CACDHHGSVNSPLHF.